This T cell receptor (beta chain) appears in the sequencing data of a study of cytomegalovirus exposure and HLA in healthy donors. Study observations and caveats: It is likely that the observed cluster of highly shared sequence variants was a sequencing artifact. Researchers reported that three CMV-associated chains were confirmed in vitro as CMV antigen-specific. A missense variant in DCLRE1C was later tied to TCR beta V- and J-gene trimming. According to reports, the classifier identified cytomegalovirus status with high specificity and sensitivity.

PCR was performed using 60 Vbeta and 13 Jbeta primers. Clones were read by immunoSEQ multiplex PCR, and TCRdb kept only the in-frame ones, dropping some. The sample lists 150,000 to 200,000 clones, around 80% seen once, with about 1.6% in the top ten. On this clone: Its matching antigen is unknown.

Per the germline V gene, CDR1 is MNHNY and CDR2 is SVGAGI (reference sequence). V dropped 2 bases and J dropped 6; count of bases not matched to a gene: 6. The CDR3 consists of 15 residues. This clonotype was sampled from a man aged 35 to 55 in good health and CMV-seronegative. What was sequenced was PBMCs. The gene calls are TRBV6-6 and TRBJ1-1, with 10 bases lining up with TRBD1. The CDR3 sequence is CASSYGGTGESEAFF. CDR3 sequence (DNA): TGTGCCAGCAGTTACGGCGGGACAGGGGAGTCTGAAGCTTTCTTT.